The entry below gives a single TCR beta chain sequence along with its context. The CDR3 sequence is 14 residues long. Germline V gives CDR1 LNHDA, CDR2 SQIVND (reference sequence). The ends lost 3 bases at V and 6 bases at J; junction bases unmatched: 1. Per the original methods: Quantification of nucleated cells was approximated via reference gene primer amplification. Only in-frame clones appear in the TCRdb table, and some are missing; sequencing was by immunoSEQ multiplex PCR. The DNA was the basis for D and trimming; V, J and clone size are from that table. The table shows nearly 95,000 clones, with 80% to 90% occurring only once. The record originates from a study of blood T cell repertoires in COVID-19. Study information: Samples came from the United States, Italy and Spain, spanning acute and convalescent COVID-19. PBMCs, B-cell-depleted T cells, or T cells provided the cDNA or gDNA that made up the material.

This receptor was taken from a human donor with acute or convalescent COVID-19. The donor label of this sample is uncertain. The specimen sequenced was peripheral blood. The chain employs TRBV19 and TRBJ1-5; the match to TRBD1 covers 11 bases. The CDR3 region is CASSMGTGGQPQHF. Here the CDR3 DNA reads TGTGCCAGTAGTATGGGGACAGGGGGTCAGCCCCAGCATTTT.